This TCR beta chain was captured in a study of CXCR3-negative and CXCR3-positive naive CD8 T cells. Study observations and caveats: The study found more hydrophobic TRB CDR3s in CXCR3-positive naive cells than in CXCR3-negative naive cells.

UMI-labeled TRB cDNA libraries were prepared by 5' RACE. Using the 5' RACE reads, TCRdb records one entry per CDR3 protein without DNA. The sample includes some 140,000 distinct CDR3 sequences. Concerning this clonotype: The antigen remains undetermined.

The CDR3 has 13 residues. CDR1 and CDR2 from the germline V gene are SNHLY and FYNNEI. The source is a human donor in good health. Some clones in this sample may be carry-over from other donors' samples. The V call is TRBV2, the J call TRBJ2-7; TCRdb picks TRBD2, but there is no DNA to check that call. Material for sequencing was naive CXCR3+ CD8+ T cells from blood. As to subset: CD45RO-CCR7+CD27+CD95- naive CD8+ T cells expressing CXCR3 (TNR3+). CDR3 amino acids: CASRDLPPLEQYF. The full variable domain, with the rest looked up from reference TRBV2 and TRBJ2-7, is EPEVTQTPSHQVTQMGQEVILRCVPISNHLYFYWYRQILGQKVEFLVSFYNNEISEKSEIFDDQFSVERPDGSNFTLKIRSTKLEDSAMYFCASRDLPPLEQYFGPGTRLTVT.